This T cell receptor (beta chain) was identified in a study of blood T cell repertoires in COVID-19. Overall study context: COVID-19 samples, acute and convalescent, were from the United States, Italy and Spain. PBMCs, B-cell-depleted T cells, or T cells provided the cDNA or gDNA that made up the material.

This clone was picked up a small number of times. Germline loops: CDR1 LGHDT, CDR2 YNNKEL (reference sequence). J was trimmed by 2 bases and V by 3 bases; bases with no gene match: 2. The CDR3 has 15 amino acids. As handled by the study authors: For nucleated cells, counts were estimated from reference gene primer amplification. Profiled with immunoSEQ multiplex PCR; TCRdb holds only in-frame clones, not every one. V and J calls and clone size are given by that table; D and trimming were obtained from the DNA. The sample includes 84,000 or so clones, about four fifths of them seen just once. The receptor's source is a woman aged 40 to 55 with active or convalescent COVID-19. The specimen was peripheral blood. This sequence joins TRBV3-1 (or the pseudogene TRBV3-2) and TRBJ2-5, with 11 bases matching TRBD2. The CDR3 region is CASSQSSGRQETQYF. CDR3 nucleotide sequence: TGTGCCAGCAGCCAGTCTAGCGGGAGGCAAGAGACCCAGTACTTC.